These 21 T cell receptor beta chains came from one sample sequenced in a study of blood T cell repertoires in COVID-19. Profiled with immunoSEQ multiplex PCR; TCRdb holds only in-frame clones, not every one. The sample carries about 160,000 clones, approximately 81% recorded once. Sequencing was performed on PBMCs or T cells enriched from blood (not recorded which). Receptor source: a woman between 45 and 65 years old who had recovered from COVID-19.

This clone has more than one count but fewer than ten. The CDR3 DNA reads as TGTGCCAGTAGTATTGGGTCGGGGAGGGATCAGCCCCAGCATTTT. Protein: CASSIGSGRDQPQHF. The chain links TRBV19 to TRBJ1-5; D remains unclear. The V end lost 3 bases, the J end lost 5 bases, and 14 bases lay between the germline ends. Germline V CDR1 and CDR2: LNHDA, SQIVND (reference sequence). This CDR3 is 15 amino acids long.

The chain combines TRBV28 with TRBJ1-5; 7 bases match TRBD1. This CDR3 is built from 16 residues. V was clipped by 5 bases and J by 9 bases; unmatched bases: 16. Germline values: CDR1 MDHEN, CDR2 SYDVKM. The CDR3 protein is CASSLRDTGAISPQHF. CDR3 DNA: TGTGCCAGCAGTCTTCGCGACACAGGGGCGATATCGCCCCAGCATTTT. The whole variable domain, filled in from reference TRBV28 and TRBJ1-5, reads DVKVTQSSRYLVKRTGEKVFLECVQDMDHENMFWYRQDPGLGLRLIYFSYDVKMKEKGDIPEGYSVSREKKERFSLILESASTNQTSMYLCASSLRDTGAISPQHFGDGTRLSIL.

The chain has TRBV5-4 and TRBJ1-2; TRBD1 aligns across 11 bases. The CDR3 spans 15 residues. V dropped 4 bases and J dropped 6; count of bases not matched to a gene: 8. Germline loops: CDR1 SGHNT, CDR2 YYREEE (reference sequence). The CDR3 here is CASSEDRGLRNGYTF. As DNA, the CDR3 is TGTGCCAGCAGCGAGGACAGGGGGCTCAGGAATGGCTACACCTTC.

The gene calls are TRBV3-1 (or the pseudogene TRBV3-2) and TRBJ2-7; 7 bases align to TRBD2. CDR3 length: 16 amino acids. Trimming at V came to 0 bases and at J to 3 bases, leaving 8 bases not matched to a gene. Germline CDR1 and CDR2: LGHDT and YNNKEL (reference sequence). CDR3 region: CASSQEGQRGFYEQYF. CDR3 coding DNA: TGTGCCAGCAGCCAAGAAGGTCAGCGGGGTTTCTACGAGCAGTACTTC.

V is TRBV18 and J is TRBJ1-1, with TRBD1 identical over 8 bases. With V trimmed by 2 bases and J by 4 bases, 15 bases remained unmatched. CDR3 length equals 18 residues. CDR1 is KGHSH, CDR2 LQKENI, per germline. The CDR3 is CASSPSRTALDRGTEAFF. CDR3 DNA sequence: TGTGCCAGCTCACCATCACGCACTGCTCTTGACAGGGGCACTGAAGCTTTCTTT.

V gene TRBV6-5 combines with J gene TRBJ1-2; D call uncertain. The CDR3 is 12 amino acids. CDR1 is MNHEY, CDR2 SVGAGI, per germline. The V and J ends lost 6 bases and 7 bases respectively, with 12 bases between them. This chain's CDR3 is CASSRGWSGYTF. The DNA for the CDR3 is TGTGCCAGCAGCCGCGGCTGGTCTGGCTACACCTTC.

This clone was found once. This chain links TRBV28 with TRBJ2-4, with D perhaps matching TRBD2 (6 bases). V lost 5 bases, J lost 2 bases, and 16 bases lay in between. The CDR3 runs to 16 residues. Per the germline V gene, CDR1 is MDHEN and CDR2 is SYDVKM. The CDR3 sequence is CASSPIQRATKNIQYF. The CDR3 bases are TGTGCCAGCAGTCCCATCCAGCGGGCGACCAAAAACATTCAGTACTTC.

This clone was seen once. The CDR3 nucleotides are TGTGCCAGCAGTATTACGACAGGGGGCAAAAACATTCAGTACTTC. Translation gives CASSITTGGKNIQYF. V gene TRBV28 combines with J gene TRBJ2-4; 9 bases are shared with TRBD1. This CDR3 has 15 residues. The V gene's germline CDR1 is MDHEN and CDR2 SYDVKM. J was trimmed by 3 bases and V by 5 bases; bases with no gene match: 5.

V gene TRBV29-1 combines with J gene TRBJ1-1; D remains unclear. This CDR3 region has 13 residues. The V gene's germline CDR1 is SQVTM and CDR2 ANQGSEA. V was clipped by 6 bases and J by 0 bases, with 11 bases between them. CDR3 DNA sequence: TGCAGCGTGACAACCCAAATGAACACTGAAGCTTTCTTT. As protein: CSVTTQMNTEAFF. Using reference TRBV29-1 and TRBJ1-1 for the parts outside the CDR3, the full variable domain is SAVISQKPSRDICQRGTSLTIQCQVDSQVTMMFWYRQQPGQSLTLIATANQGSEATYESGFVIDKFPISRPNLTFSTLTVSNMSPEDSSIYLCSVTTQMNTEAFFGQGTRLTVV.

In its sample, this clone was seen a few times. The chain employs TRBV2 and TRBJ1-2, with 7 bases matching TRBD1. J was trimmed by 0 bases and V by 4 bases; bases with no gene match: 2. CDR1 is SNHLY and CDR2 is FYNNEI in the germline V gene. CDR3 length: 14 amino acids. The CDR3 DNA reads as TGTGCCAGCAGTGGACAGGGAGCTAACTATGGCTACACCTTC. Amino acid sequence: CASSGQGANYGYTF.

This clone was detected once. This sequence joins TRBV11-1 and TRBJ2-1, with 7 bases fitting TRBD1. The CDR3 sequence is 15 residues long. V lost 5 bases to trimming and J lost 6 bases; unmatched junction nucleotides: 10. The germline V gene encodes CDR1 SGHAT and CDR2 FQDESV (reference sequence). The CDR3 here is CASSPQGVPPNEQFF. In nucleotides, the CDR3 is TGTGCCAGCAGCCCCCAGGGGGTCCCTCCCAATGAGCAGTTCTTC.

The chain employs TRBV3-1 (or the pseudogene TRBV3-2) and TRBJ1-1, with D unclear. V lost 0 bases to trimming and J lost 6 bases, with 8 bases between them. CDR3 length equals 13 residues. Per germline, CDR1 LGHDT and CDR2 YNNKEL (reference sequence). Written as DNA, the CDR3 is TGTGCCAGCAGCCAAGATGGCCCAGCTGAAGCTTTCTTT. Amino acid sequence: CASSQDGPAEAFF.

The CDR3 sequence: CSAVRDTSYNEQFF. The CDR3 region has the DNA TGCAGCGCCGTCCGGGACACGTCGTACAATGAGCAGTTCTTC. The V and J genes are TRBV29-1 and TRBJ2-1, with TRBD1 as a possible D gene (6 bases). This CDR3 is built from 14 residues. CDR1 and CDR2 (germline): SQVTM, ANQGSEA. Trimming removed 7 bases from V and 4 bases from J, with 17 bases in between.

The chain has TRBV27 and TRBJ1-2; 9 nucleotides agree with TRBD1. The V and J ends lost 2 bases and 8 bases, in that order; junction bases with no gene match: 12. The germline V gene has CDR1 MNHEY and CDR2 SMNVEV (reference sequence). The CDR3 consists of 16 residues. CDR3 in amino acids: CASSLPGQGWVRGYTF. The CDR3, as DNA: TGTGCCAGCAGTTTACCGGGACAGGGCTGGGTTCGAGGCTACACCTTC.

V gene TRBV7-2 combines with J gene TRBJ1-2; 9 bases align to TRBD1. Per germline, CDR1 SGHTA and CDR2 FQGNSA. Losses at the gene ends were 3 bases for V and 7 bases for J; bases not matched to a gene: 9. This CDR3 spans 15 amino acids. The CDR3 loop reads CASSFQTGGASGYTF. CDR3 coding DNA: TGTGCCAGCAGCTTTCAAACAGGGGGCGCGAGTGGCTACACCTTC.

The chain recombines TRBV5-6 with TRBJ2-3; D possibly corresponds to TRBD2 (6 bases). CDR3 length equals 14 residues. Germline V gives CDR1 SGHDT, CDR2 YYEEEE. Trimming cost V 1 base and J 1 base, with 7 bases left between them. The CDR3 DNA sequence: TGTGCCAGCAGCTTGTGGGGGGGCACAGATACGCAGTATTTT. Its protein is CASSLWGGTDTQYF.

For this clone: The junction does not match germline at one end; this may be a read error. The CDR3 here is CASSQVRDREVPSF. Here the CDR3 DNA reads TGTGCCAGCAGCCAAGTCCGGGACAGGGAGGTTCCCTCCTTC. This chain uses TRBV14 with TRBJ1-2; 9 bases fit TRBD1. Germline V gene lookup returns CDR1 SGHDN and CDR2 FVKESK. This CDR3 has 14 amino acids. The variable domain in full, with the rest retrieved from reference TRBV14 and TRBJ1-2, is EAGVTQFPSHSVIEKGQTVTLRCDPISGHDNLYWYRRVMGKEIKFLLHFVKESKQDESGMPNNRFLAERTGGTYSTLKVQPAELEDSGVYFCASSQVRDREVPSFGSGTRLTVV.

This clone came up a few times. The CDR3 spells CASSRTGLNYGYTF. The CDR3, as DNA: TGTGCCAGCAGTCGGACCGGACTTAACTATGGCTACACCTTC. The chain couples TRBV11-2 to TRBJ1-2; no firm D call. Germline values: CDR1 SGHAT, CDR2 FQNNGV. Trimming removed 6 bases from V and 1 base from J, with 12 bases in between. This CDR3 spans 14 amino acids. Full variable domain (missing parts from reference TRBV11-2 and TRBJ1-2): EAGVAQSPRYKIIEKRQSVAFWCNPISGHATLYWYQQILGQGPKLLIQFQNNGVVDDSQLPKDRFSAERLKGVDSTLKIQPAKLEDSAVYLCASSRTGLNYGYTFGSGTRLTVV.

The J gene is TRBJ1-5, the V gene TRBV19; D call uncertain. The CDR3 has 15 residues. V was pared by 5 bases and J by 2 bases, with 13 bases between. Germline V lookup: CDR1 LNHDA, CDR2 SQIVND (reference sequence). CDR3 protein: CASSLRSGGNQPQHF. The CDR3 bases are TGTGCCAGTAGTCTTCGGTCCGGAGGCAATCAGCCCCAGCATTTT.

The sample holds one count of this clone. The chain is built from TRBV29-1 and TRBJ2-1; TRBD1 matches 10 bases. The CDR3 has 15 amino acids. CDR1 SQVTM and CDR2 ANQGSEA come from the germline V gene. The V gene end was trimmed by 3 bases and the J gene end by 4 bases; junction bases not matched to a gene: 6. DNA for the CDR3: TGCAGCGTTGAGGGGGACAGGGGAGCTTACAATGAGCAGTTCTTC. As protein: CSVEGDRGAYNEQFF.

In the case of this clone: Other DNA sequences from this sample encode an identical CDR3 as well. The chain combines TRBV18 with TRBJ2-1; D perhaps matches TRBD2 (5 bases). Per germline, CDR1 KGHSH and CDR2 LQKENI. The CDR3 consists of 15 residues. The ends were cut back, 3 bases at V and 0 bases at J, with 9 bases in the middle. The CDR3 coding sequence is TGTGCCAGCTCACCGAGCGGAGGCTCCTACAATGAGCAGTTCTTC. It codes for CASSPSGGSYNEQFF.